This T cell receptor (beta chain) was obtained from a study of CD8 T cells in Susac syndrome. Study-level findings and limits: Only a relatively small number of individuals were included in the TCR sequencing and HLA analysis.

Germline V gives CDR1 SQVTM, CDR2 ANQGSEA. This CDR3 is built from 11 residues. After extraction with the RNeasy kit, about 0.5 to 1 ug of the RNA was reverse transcribed using random hexamers. Via MiXCR, TCRdb re-called the immunoSEQ multiplex PCR reads, giving one row per CDR3 protein. In the table there are about 150,000 distinct CDR3 sequences, approximately 95% of which are singletons. Notes on this clonotype: Its antigen remains unknown.

This TCR was sampled from a human donor with Susac syndrome. Sequencing used CD4+ T cells from PBMCs. The rearrangement links TRBV29-1 to TRBJ2-7, with 7 bases that match TRBD1. In DNA form, the CDR3 reads TGCAGTTTTAACAGGGGCCACGAGCAGTACTTC. This encodes CSFNRGHEQYF.